Detailed here is one TCR beta chain. Its target antigen remains unknown. No per-base quality is available; no much larger clone lies one base away. TCRbeta CDR3 regions were amplified from genomic DNA using the immunoSEQ Assay, a bias-controlled multiplex PCR. In the authors' own workflow: Within the assay, amplification of reference gene primers was used to estimate how many nucleated cells each sample contained. Sequence reads were collapsed and filtered to measure the absolute abundance of every unique TCRbeta CDR3 rearrangement. Productive Simpson clonality was computed per sample as the square root of Simpson's diversity index over productive rearrangements. What TCRdb holds here is the immuneACCESS table cut down to in-frame rearrangements. Part of the clones is not present; checked against another copy, under half of the missing clones reflect an unresolved V gene, and the others are unexplained. V, J and clone size are taken as reported in that table, and D and trimming were inferred from the DNA itself. The sample table lists about 64,000 clones, around 86% of them with a count of one. Of the sample, about 1.2% falls within the top ten clones.

Spanning cysteine to phenylalanine, the CDR3 consists of 13 amino acids. Just CDR3 DNA is preserved here, 39 bases in frame from base 1. Trimming costs V 0 bases and J 5 bases, and their ends lie 7 bases apart. For CDR1 and CDR2, the germline V gene lists MGHRA and YSYEKL. These data are taken from a study of blood T cell repertoires in COVID-19 (dated by TCRdb to 2020 to 2021). Background on the whole study: The collaborator samples originated in the United States, Italy and Spain and spanned the acute and convalescent phases of COVID-19. The material from the prospective study consisted of cDNA or gDNA derived from T cells, B-cell-depleted T cells, or PBMCs. Where available, HLA class I and class II types were obtained from metadata supplied by the sample provider rather than from assay-based typing. The repertoires were made available in a free public database intended to serve as a resource for research on the immune response to SARS-CoV-2. The dataset comprised deeply sampled blood TCRbeta repertoires from subjects exposed to, actively infected with, or recovered from COVID-19. Sample metadata almost always included a de-identified subject ID, COVID-19 status, age in years and sex. Samples were obtained from the ongoing ImmuneRACE study (first 160 participants) and from 1,254 subjects provided by 6 global collaborators. The study at large found these results: Clinical and demographic metadata were provided uncurated, with the amount varying by source and participant.

Each collaborating institution followed its own protocols to collect whole blood in K2EDTA tubes. For TCRbeta analysis, collaborator samples were shipped as frozen whole blood, as isolated PBMCs, or as DNA extracted from either sample type. What was sequenced was peripheral blood. Rearrangement joined TRBV4-1 to TRBJ2-5; the D gene is unclear. The clonotype comes from a man aged 40-50 years with acute or convalescent COVID-19. The DNA sequence reads TGCGCCAGCAGCCAAGATCTTCGTGAGACCCAGTACTTC. Its protein reads: CASSQDLRETQYF.